The entry below describes one T cell receptor beta chain. Its antigen is as yet unknown. The record originates from a study of beta chain features in type 1 diabetes. Study-level points and caveats: When VDJ junctions were examined, type 1 diabetes patients showed fewer insertions and more deletions. TCRB CDR3s were moderately but significantly shorter in Type 1 diabetes patients in all four CD4+ subsets.

Expressed TCRB transcripts were sequenced, since all the RNA that had been isolated was reverse transcribed. Produced via immunoSEQ multiplex PCR; TCRdb's table is partial and in-frame only. The table has about 650,000 clones, approximately 13% seen once. This CDR3 is 15 amino acids long. Germline V CDR1 and CDR2: SEHNR, FQNEAQ (reference sequence). V shed 4 bases and J shed 0 bases, with 9 bases lying between them. The sequence was obtained from a man between 25 and 39 years old with type 1 diabetes. The sample consisted of naive CD4+ T cells from blood. The rearrangement joins TRBV7-9 to TRBJ1-4; D unclear. CDR3 loop: CASSSPKATNEKLFF. CDR3 in DNA: TGTGCCAGCAGCTCACCTAAGGCAACTAATGAAAAACTGTTTTTT.